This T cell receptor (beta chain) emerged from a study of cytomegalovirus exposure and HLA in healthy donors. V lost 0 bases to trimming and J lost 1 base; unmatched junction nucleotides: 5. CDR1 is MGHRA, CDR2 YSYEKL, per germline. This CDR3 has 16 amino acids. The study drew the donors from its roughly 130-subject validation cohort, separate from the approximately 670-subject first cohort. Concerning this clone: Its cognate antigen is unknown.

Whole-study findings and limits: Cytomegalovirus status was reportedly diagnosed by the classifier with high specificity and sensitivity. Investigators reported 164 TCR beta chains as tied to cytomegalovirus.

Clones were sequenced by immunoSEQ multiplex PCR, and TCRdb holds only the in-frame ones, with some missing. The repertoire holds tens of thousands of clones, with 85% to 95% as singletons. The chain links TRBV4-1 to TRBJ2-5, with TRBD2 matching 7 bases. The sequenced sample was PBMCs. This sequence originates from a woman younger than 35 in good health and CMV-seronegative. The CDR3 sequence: CASSQDPGGGQETQYF. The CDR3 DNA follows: TGCGCCAGCAGCCAAGATCCCGGCGGGGGCCAAGAGACCCAGTACTTC.